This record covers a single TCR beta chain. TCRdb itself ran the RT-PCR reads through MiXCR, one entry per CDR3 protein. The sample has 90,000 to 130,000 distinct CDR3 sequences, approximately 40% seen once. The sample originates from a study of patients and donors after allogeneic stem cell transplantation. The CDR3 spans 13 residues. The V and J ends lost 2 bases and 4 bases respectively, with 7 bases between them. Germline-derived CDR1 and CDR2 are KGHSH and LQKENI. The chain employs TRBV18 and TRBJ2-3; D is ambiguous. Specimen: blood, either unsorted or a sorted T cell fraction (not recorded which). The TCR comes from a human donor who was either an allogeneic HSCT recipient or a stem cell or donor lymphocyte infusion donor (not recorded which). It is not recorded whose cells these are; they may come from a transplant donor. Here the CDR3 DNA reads TGTGCCAGCTCACCAAGCAGGTCAGATACGCAGTATTTT. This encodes CASSPSRSDTQYF.